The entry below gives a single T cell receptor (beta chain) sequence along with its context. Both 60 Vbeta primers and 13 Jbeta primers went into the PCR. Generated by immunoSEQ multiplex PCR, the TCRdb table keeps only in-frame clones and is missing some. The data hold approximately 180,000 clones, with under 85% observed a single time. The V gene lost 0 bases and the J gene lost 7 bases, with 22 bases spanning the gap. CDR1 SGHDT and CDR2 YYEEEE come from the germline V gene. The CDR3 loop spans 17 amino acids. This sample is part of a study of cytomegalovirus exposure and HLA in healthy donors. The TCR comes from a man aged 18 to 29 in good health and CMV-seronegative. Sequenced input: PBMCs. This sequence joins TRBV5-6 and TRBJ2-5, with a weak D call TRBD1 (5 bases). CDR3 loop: CASSLGPVGRTRVTQYF. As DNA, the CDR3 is TGTGCCAGCAGCTTGGGACCAGTGGGCAGGACAAGAGTGACCCAGTACTTC.